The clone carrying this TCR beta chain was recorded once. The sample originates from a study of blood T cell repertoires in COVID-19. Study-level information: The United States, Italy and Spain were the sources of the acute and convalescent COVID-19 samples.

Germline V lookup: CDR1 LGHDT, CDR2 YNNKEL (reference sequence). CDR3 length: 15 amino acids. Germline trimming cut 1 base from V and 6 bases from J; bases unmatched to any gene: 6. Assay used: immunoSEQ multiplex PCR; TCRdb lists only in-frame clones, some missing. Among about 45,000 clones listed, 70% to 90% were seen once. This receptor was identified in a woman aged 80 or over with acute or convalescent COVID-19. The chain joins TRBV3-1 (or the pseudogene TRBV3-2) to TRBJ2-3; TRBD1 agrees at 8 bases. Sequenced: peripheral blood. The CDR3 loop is CASSQGGTGSDTQYF. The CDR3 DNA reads TGTGCCAGCAGCCAAGGCGGGACAGGATCCGATACGCAGTATTTT.